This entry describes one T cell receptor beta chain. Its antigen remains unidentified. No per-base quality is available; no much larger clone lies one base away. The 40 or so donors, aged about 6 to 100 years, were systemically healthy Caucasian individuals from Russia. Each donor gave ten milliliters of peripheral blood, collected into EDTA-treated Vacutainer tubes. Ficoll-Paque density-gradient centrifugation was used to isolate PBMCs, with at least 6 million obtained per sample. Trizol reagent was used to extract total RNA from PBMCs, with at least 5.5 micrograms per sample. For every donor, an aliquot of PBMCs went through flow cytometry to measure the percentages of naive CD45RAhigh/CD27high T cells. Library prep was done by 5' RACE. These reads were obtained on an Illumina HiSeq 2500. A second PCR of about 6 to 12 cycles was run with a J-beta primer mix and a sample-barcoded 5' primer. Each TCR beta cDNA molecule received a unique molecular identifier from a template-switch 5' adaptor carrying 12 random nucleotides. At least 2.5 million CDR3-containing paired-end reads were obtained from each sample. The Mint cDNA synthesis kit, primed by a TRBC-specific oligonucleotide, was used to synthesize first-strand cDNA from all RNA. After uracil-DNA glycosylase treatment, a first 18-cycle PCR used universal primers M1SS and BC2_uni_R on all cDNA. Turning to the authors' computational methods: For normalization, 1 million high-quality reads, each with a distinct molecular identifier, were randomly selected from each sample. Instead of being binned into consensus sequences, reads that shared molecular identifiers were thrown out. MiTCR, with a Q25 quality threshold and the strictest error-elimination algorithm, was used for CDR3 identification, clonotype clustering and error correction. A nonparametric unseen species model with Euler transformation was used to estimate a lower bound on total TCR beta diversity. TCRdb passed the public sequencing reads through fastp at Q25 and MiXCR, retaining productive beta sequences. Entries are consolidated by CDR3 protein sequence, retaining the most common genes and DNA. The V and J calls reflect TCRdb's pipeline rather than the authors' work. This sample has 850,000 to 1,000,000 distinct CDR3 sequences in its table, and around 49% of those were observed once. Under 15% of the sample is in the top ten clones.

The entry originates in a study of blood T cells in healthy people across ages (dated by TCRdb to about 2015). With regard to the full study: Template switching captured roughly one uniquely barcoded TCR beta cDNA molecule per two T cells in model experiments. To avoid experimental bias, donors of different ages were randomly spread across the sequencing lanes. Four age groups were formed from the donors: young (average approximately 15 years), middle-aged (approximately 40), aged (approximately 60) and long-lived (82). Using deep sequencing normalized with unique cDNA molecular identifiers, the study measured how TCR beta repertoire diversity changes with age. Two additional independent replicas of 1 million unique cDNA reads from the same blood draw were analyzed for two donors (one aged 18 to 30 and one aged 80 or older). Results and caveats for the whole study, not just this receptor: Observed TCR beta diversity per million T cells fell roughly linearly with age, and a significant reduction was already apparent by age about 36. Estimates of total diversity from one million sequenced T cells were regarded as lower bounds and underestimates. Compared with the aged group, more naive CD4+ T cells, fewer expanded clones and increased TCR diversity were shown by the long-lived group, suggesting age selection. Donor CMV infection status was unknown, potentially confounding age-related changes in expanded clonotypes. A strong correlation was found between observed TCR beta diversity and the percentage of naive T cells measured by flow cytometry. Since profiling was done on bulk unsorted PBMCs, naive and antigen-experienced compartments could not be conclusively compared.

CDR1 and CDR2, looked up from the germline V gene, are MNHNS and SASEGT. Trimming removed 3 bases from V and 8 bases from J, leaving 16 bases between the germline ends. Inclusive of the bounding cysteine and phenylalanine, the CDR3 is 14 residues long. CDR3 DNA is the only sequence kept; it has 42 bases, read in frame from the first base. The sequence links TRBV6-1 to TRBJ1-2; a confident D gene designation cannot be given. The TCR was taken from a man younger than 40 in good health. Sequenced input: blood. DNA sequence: TGTGCCAGCAGTGATGCAACCGGGGAAGACGGCTACACCTTC. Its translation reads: CASSDATGEDGYTF.